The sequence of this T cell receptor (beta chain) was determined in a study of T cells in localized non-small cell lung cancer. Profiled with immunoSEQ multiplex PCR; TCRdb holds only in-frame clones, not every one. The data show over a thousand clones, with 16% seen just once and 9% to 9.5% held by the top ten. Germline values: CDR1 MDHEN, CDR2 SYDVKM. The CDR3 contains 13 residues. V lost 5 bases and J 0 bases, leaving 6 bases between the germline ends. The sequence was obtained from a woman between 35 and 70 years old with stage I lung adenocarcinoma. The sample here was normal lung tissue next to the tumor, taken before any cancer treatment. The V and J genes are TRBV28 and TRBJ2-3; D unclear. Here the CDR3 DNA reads TGTGCCAGCAGTCCAACGAGCACAGATACGCAGTATTTT. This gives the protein CASSPTSTDTQYF.